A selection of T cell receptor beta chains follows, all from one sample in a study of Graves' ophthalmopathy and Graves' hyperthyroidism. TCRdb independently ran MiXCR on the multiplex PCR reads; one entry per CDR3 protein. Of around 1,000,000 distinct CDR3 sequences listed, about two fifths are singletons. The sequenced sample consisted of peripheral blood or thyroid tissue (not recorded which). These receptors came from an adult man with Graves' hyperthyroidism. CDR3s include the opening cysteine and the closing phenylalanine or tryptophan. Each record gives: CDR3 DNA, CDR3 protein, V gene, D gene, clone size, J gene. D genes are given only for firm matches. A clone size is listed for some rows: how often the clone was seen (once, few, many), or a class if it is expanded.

TGTGCCAGCAGTGAGGACAGGGGGCGCCCCCTCCACTTT | CASSEDRGRPLHF | TRBV25-1 | TRBD1 | many | TRBJ1-6
TGTGCCAGTAGTATTGCAGGCGATACCTACGAGCAGTACTTC | CASSIAGDTYEQYF | TRBV19 | - | few | TRBJ2-7
TGTGCCAGCAGCCAAGAGTCCCGGGGAAACACCGGGGAGCTGTTTTTT | CASSQESRGNTGELFF | TRBV4-2 | - | few | TRBJ2-2
TGTGCCAGTAGCGACCGACCCCTAACTTCGGGCACCATATATTTT | CASSDRPLTSGTIYF | TRBV19 | - | many | TRBJ1-3
TGCGCCAGCAGCCAAGATGATGGCGGGATCCAGCATTTT | CASSQDDGGIQHF | TRBV4-1 | - | many | TRBJ1-5
TGTGCCAGCAGCTTGGAACTAGCGGGAGGGCACGGCACAGATACGCAGTATTTT | CASSLELAGGHGTDTQYF | TRBV25-1 | TRBD2 | - | TRBJ2-3
TGTGCCAGCAGCGTTTCGGACAGGCGCGACACCGGGGAGCTGTTTTTT | CASSVSDRRDTGELFF | TRBV9 | TRBD1 | - | TRBJ2-2
TGTGCCATCTCCGGGGCAGATACGCAGTATTTT | CAISGADTQYF | TRBV10-3 | - | many | TRBJ2-3
TGTGCCACCAGGGCAGGGGGCGCGGAGACCCAGTACTTC | CATRAGGAETQYF | TRBV24-1 | TRBD1 | many | TRBJ2-5
TGCGCCAGCAGCCCCCAGGGGGATCATGGCTACACCTTC | CASSPQGDHGYTF | TRBV5-1 | TRBD1 | - | TRBJ1-2
TGTGCCAGCACCGGACTAGCGGGGGTGGAGACCCAGTACTTC | CASTGLAGVETQYF | TRBV6-5 | TRBD2 | many | TRBJ2-5
TGTGCCAGCAGCCCCGAATCTAGCGGCACAGATACGCAGTATTTT | CASSPESSGTDTQYF | TRBV7-3 | - | - | TRBJ2-3
TGTGCCACCCGGGACAACTCCTACGAGCAGTACTTC | CATRDNSYEQYF | TRBV2 | - | many | TRBJ2-7
TGCGCCAGCAGCTTGGATGCGGGGTTAGGCACCGGGGAGCTGTTTTTT | CASSLDAGLGTGELFF | TRBV5-1 | - | many | TRBJ2-2
TGTGCCAGCAGGTCCGGGACAGGGGTTTACGAGCAGTACTTC | CASRSGTGVYEQYF | TRBV6-6 | TRBD1 | few | TRBJ2-7
TGTGCCAGCGGGACCCCCGGGGGCACGGCGCCCCTCCACTTT | CASGTPGGTAPLHF | TRBV7-9 | - | many | TRBJ1-6